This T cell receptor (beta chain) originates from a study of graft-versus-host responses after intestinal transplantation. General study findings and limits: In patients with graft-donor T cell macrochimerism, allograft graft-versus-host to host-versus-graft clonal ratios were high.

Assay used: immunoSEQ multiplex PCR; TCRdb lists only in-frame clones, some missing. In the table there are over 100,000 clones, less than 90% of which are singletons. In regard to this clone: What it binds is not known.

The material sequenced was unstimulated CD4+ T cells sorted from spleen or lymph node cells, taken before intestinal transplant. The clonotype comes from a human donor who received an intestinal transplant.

The CDR3 coding sequence is TGTGCCAGCAGGAAGAGAATACAAGAGACCCAGTACTTC. As protein: CASRKRIQETQYF. This chain links TRBV6-6 with TRBJ2-5; D not resolved. The CDR3 consists of 13 residues. Trimming shortened V by 6 bases and J by 2 bases, and 10 bases separated the two germline ends. The germline V gene encodes CDR1 MNHNY and CDR2 SVGAGI (reference sequence).